This entry lists 12 T cell receptor beta chains sequenced from one sample in a study of esophageal squamous cell carcinoma tumors. Amplification combined a P20EA primer and a TCR alpha or TCR beta constant-region primer, then a nested second PCR used CA2 or CB2. Reverse transcription used a polyT18-containing BSL-18E primer, and TCR genes were amplified by unbiased adaptor ligation RT-PCR. TCRdb processed the 5' RACE reads anew with MiXCR; each CDR3 protein has one entry. Counted here are about 220 distinct CDR3 sequences, 12% to 15% occurring once; the ten biggest clones make up about 46%. Sequenced material: tumor tissue. These receptors were collected from a man between 45 and 79 years old with esophageal squamous cell carcinoma.

Concerning this clonotype itself: It differs at one base from a far larger clone, so likely a read error. The J gene is TRBJ2-1, the V gene TRBV6-5; D is ambiguous. Germline V gene lookup returns CDR1 MNHEY and CDR2 SVGAGI. This CDR3 has 15 amino acids. The CDR3 sequence is CASSGTGRLYNERFF. Here the CDR3 DNA reads TGTGCCAGCAGCGGAACCGGCCGACTTTACAATGAGCGGTTCTTC.

This clonotype counts as large. V usage is TRBV6-2 or TRBV6-3 and J usage is TRBJ2-7; 9 nucleotides agree with TRBD1. Per germline, CDR1 MNHEY and CDR2 SVGEGT. The CDR3 totals 13 residues. Trimming at V came to 6 bases and at J to 3 bases, leaving 3 bases not matched to a gene. The CDR3 reads CASRLTGGYEQYF. The CDR3 bases are TGTGCCAGCAGATTGACAGGGGGCTACGAGCAGTACTTC.

This chain joins TRBV10-3 and TRBJ1-2, with D perhaps matching TRBD1 (6 bases). Trimming took off 7 bases at V and 4 bases at J, with 10 bases between the two ends. The CDR3 has 12 amino acids. Germline V gene lookup returns CDR1 ENHRY and CDR2 SYGVKD. This CDR3 is CAITGGSYGYTF. The CDR3 DNA follows: TGTGCCATCACGGGGGGCAGCTATGGCTACACCTTC.

The genes are TRBV7-9 and TRBJ2-1; D remains unclear. V dropped 6 bases and J dropped 0 bases, with 6 bases sitting between them. Germline V gives CDR1 SEHNR, CDR2 FQNEAQ (reference sequence). The CDR3 runs to 13 residues. CDR3 protein: CASSGVSYNEQFF. For the CDR3, the DNA is TGTGCCAGCAGTGGGGTCTCCTACAATGAGCAGTTCTTC.

This clonotype has just a few counts. A much more abundant neighbour one base away suggests this may be a read error. DNA for the CDR3: TGTGCCAGCAGCCCCTTAACCGCCGGCGAGGAGCGGTTTTTT. Its translation is CASSPLTAGEERFF. V usage is TRBV9 and J usage is TRBJ2-2; D is unclear. The germline CDR1 and CDR2 sequences are SGDLS and YYNGEE. The CDR3 runs 14 residues.

Within the sample, this clonotype is hyperexpanded. V is TRBV5-1 and J is TRBJ2-2; 7 nucleotides match TRBD2. J gave up 6 bases and V 2 bases, and 4 bases lay outside the gene matches. Germline V gene sequence: CDR1 SGHRS, CDR2 YFSETQ. The CDR3 extends over 14 amino acids. CDR3 in DNA: TGCGCCAGCAGCTTCCGGGAGGAAGCCGGGGAGCTGTTTTTT. Its protein is CASSFREEAGELFF.

The chain carries TRBV28 and TRBJ2-7; 9 bases fit TRBD1. The CDR3 contains 15 residues. The germline CDR1 and CDR2 sequences are MDHEN and SYDVKM. Trimming at V came to 5 bases and at J to 4 bases, leaving 9 bases not matched to a gene. CDR3 bases: TGTGCCAGCAGTCCCCACGGACAGGGGAGTTACGAGCAGTACTTC. This sequence encodes CASSPHGQGSYEQYF.

This clonotype was detected a few times. The chain combines TRBV12-3 or TRBV12-4 with TRBJ1-5; D not certain. Between the trimmed V and J ends, which lost 3 bases and 4 bases, there was a span of 7 bases. This CDR3 region has 13 residues. In DNA form, the CDR3 reads TGTGCCAGCAGTTTGGGCGAAAATCAGCCCCAGCATTTT. It encodes CASSLGENQPQHF.

Relative to its sample, this clonotype is medium-sized. This may be a read error: a much more frequent sequence differs by one nucleotide. The genes are TRBV9 and TRBJ2-2; maybe TRBD2 (6 bases). Germline CDR1 and CDR2: SGDLS and YYNGEE. This CDR3 contains 14 residues. The CDR3 sequence is CASSPLTAGGERFF. For the CDR3, the DNA is TGTGCCAGCAGCCCCTTAACCGCCGGCGGGGAGCGGTTTTTT.

In its sample, this clonotype ranks as large. The chain joins TRBV11-3 to TRBJ2-7, with a weak D call TRBD2 (6 bases). Per germline, CDR1 SGHNT and CDR2 YENEEA. The CDR3 spans 15 residues. With 5 bases removed from V and 0 bases from J, the gap between germline ends came to 14 bases. The CDR3 DNA reads TGTGCCAGCAGCCCGCGGGACTCACTCTCCTACGAGCAGTACTTC. Translated, it gives CASSPRDSLSYEQYF.

Regarding this clonotype: A read error may produce the germline difference seen at one junction end. The rearrangement joins TRBV28 to TRBJ2-1; TRBD2 aligns across 9 bases. This CDR3 is built from 13 residues. The germline gives CDR1 MDHEN, CDR2 SYDVKM. Here the CDR3 reads CVSSWVTSGEQFF. CDR3 bases: TGTGTCAGCAGCTGGGTGACTAGCGGTGAGCAGTTCTTC.

This clonotype is large by share. The chain joins TRBV20-1 to TRBJ2-3; tentatively, D is TRBD2 (5 bases). Germline CDR1 reads DFQATT; CDR2 reads SNEGSKA (reference sequence). The CDR3 is made up of 12 amino acids. V shed 6 bases and J shed 2 bases, with 9 bases lying between them. The CDR3 coding sequence is TGCAGTGCGGACGGGAACACAGATACGCAGTATTTT. Translation gives CSADGNTDTQYF.